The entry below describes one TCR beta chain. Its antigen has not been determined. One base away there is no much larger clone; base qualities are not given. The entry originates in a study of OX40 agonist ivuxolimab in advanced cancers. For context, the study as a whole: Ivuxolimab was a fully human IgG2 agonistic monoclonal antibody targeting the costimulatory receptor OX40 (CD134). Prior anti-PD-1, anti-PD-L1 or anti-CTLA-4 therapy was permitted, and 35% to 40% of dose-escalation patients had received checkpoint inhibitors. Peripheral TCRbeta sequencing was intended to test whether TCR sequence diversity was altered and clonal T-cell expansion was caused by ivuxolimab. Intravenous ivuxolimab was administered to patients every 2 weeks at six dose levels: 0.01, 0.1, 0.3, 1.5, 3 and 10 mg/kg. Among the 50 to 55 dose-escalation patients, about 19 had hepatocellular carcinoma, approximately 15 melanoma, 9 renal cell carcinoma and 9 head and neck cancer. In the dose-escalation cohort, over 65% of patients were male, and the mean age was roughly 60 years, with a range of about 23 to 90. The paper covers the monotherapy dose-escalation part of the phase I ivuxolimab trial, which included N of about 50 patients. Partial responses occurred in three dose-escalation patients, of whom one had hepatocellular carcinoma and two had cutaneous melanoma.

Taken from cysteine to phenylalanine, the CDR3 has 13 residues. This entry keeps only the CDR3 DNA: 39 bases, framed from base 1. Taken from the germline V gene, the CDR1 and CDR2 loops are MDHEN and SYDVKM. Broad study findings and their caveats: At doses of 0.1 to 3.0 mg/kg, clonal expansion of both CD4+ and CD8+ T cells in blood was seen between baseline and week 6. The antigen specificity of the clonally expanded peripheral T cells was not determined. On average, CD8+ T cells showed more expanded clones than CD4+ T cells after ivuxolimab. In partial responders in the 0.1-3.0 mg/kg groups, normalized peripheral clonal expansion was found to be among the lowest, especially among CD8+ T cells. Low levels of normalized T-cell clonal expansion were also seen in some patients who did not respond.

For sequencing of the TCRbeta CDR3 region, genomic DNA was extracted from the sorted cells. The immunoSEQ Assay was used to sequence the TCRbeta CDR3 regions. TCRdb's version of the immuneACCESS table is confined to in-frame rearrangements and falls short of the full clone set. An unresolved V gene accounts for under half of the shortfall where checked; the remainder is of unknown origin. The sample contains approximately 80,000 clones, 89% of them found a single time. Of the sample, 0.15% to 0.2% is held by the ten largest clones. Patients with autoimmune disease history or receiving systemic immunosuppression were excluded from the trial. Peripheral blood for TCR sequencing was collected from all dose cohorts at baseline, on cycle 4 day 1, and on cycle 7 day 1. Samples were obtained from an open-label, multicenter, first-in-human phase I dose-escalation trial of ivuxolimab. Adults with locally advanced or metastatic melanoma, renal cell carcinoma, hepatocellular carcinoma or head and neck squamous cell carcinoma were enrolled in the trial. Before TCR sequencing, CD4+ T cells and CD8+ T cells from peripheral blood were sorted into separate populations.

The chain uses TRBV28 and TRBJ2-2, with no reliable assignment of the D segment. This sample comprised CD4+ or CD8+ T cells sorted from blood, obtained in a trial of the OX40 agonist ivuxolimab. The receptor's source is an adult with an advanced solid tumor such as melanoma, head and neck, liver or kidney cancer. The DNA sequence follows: TGTGGAAGCACACCCACGAACACCGGGGAGCTGTTTTTT. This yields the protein CGSTPTNTGELFF.